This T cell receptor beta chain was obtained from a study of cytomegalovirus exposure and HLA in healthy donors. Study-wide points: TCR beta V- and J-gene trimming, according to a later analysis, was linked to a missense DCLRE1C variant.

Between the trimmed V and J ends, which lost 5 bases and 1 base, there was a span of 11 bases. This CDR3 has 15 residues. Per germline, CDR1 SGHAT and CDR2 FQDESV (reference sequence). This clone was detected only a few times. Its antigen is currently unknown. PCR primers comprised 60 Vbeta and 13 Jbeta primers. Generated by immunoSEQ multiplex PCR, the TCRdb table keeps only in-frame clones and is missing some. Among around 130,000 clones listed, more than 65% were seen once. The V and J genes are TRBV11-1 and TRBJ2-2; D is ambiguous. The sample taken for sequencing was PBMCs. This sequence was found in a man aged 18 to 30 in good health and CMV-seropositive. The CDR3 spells CASSRRLENTGELFF. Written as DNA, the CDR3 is TGTGCCAGCAGCCGACGACTGGAGAACACCGGGGAGCTGTTTTTT.